This TCR beta chain is drawn from a study of cytotoxic CD8 clonotypes in ibrutinib-treated CLL. Study-level background: Among patients, 24 responded partially and 2 completely; around 15 then stayed remitted and roughly 12 progressed after median about 74 months. It was after a median approximately twelve months of treatment, range 6 to 36, that response samples were taken. Study findings and constraints: Clonality increased with ibrutinib response but returned toward baseline at progression.

Depths of 1 in 200,000 to 1 in 1 million T cells were the sequencing target. Clones were read by immunoSEQ multiplex PCR, and TCRdb kept only the in-frame ones, dropping some. The sample records approximately 32,000 clones, 49% being singletons. The V gene lost 5 bases and the J gene lost 5 bases, with 16 bases spanning the gap. This CDR3 is 14 amino acids long. The germline CDR1 and CDR2 sequences are MDHEN and SYDVKM. As to this clone: The antigen remains undetermined.

The gene calls are TRBV28 and TRBJ2-7; a possible D gene is TRBD1 (6 bases). The origin of this receptor is a human donor with chronic lymphocytic leukemia. Source: PBMCs, taken before ibrutinib treatment. The CDR3 sequence is CASSVPGTLHEQYF. CDR3 DNA sequence: TGTGCCAGCAGTGTCCCCGGGACATTGCACGAGCAGTACTTC.